The 20 T cell receptor beta chains presented below share a single source sample, sequenced in a study of CD8 T cells in ankylosing spondylitis. TCRdb used MiXCR to reprocess the 5' RACE reads, holding one entry per CDR3 protein. The data hold more than 150,000 distinct CDR3 sequences, with about 20% observed a single time. The sample comprised blood, either unsorted or a sorted T cell fraction (not recorded which). The source is a male donor under 30 with ankylosing spondylitis or in good health (not recorded which).

The CDR3 DNA reads TGTGCCAGCAGCTTAAGCCCTCCTGGGCGGGGCGCGCTAAATGAGCAGTTCTTC. Translating gives CASSLSPPGRGALNEQFF. The V gene is TRBV7-6, the J gene TRBJ2-1, with D perhaps TRBD2 (6 bases). This CDR3 region has 18 residues. The germline V and J ends were trimmed by 2 bases and 7 bases, with 24 bases remaining between them. Germline V gene sequence: CDR1 SGHVS, CDR2 FNYEAQ.

This clonotype was counted only a few times. The gene calls are TRBV29-1 and TRBJ2-5; 15 bases match TRBD2. The V gene's germline CDR1 is SQVTM and CDR2 ANQGSEA. CDR3 length: 18 amino acids. The J segment lost 5 bases and the V segment lost 3 bases, leaving 13 bases of the junction unmatched. The CDR3 nucleotides read TGCAGCGTTGATGGACTAGCGGGAGGGCCCGAATTCCAGGAGACCCAGTACTTC. This gives the protein CSVDGLAGGPEFQETQYF.

This clonotype was detected ten times or more. This chain joins TRBV12-3 or TRBV12-4 and TRBJ2-2; D remains ambiguous. This CDR3 is 15 amino acids long. V gave up 6 bases and J gave up 0 bases, with 11 bases separating them. CDR3 sequence (DNA): TGTGCCAGCAGATCAGGTGGGGCGAACACCGGGGAGCTGTTTTTT. Amino acids: CASRSGGANTGELFF.

This clonotype was counted ten times or more. The rearrangement links TRBV5-1 to TRBJ2-7; 11 nucleotides agree with TRBD2. V lost 4 bases, J lost 2 bases, and 11 bases stayed unmatched. CDR1 SGHRS and CDR2 YFSETQ come from the germline V gene. This CDR3 region has 17 residues. CDR3 DNA: TGCGCCAGCAGCCCAATTCCCGGGACTAGCGGACCCTACGAGCAGTACGTC. Residues: CASSPIPGTSGPYEQYV.

This clonotype was detected only once. The chain links TRBV7-6 to TRBJ1-1, with 7 bases aligning to TRBD1. This CDR3 is 15 amino acids long. Trimming at V came to 2 bases and at J to 3 bases, leaving 6 bases not matched to a gene. From germline, CDR1 is SGHVS and CDR2 FNYEAQ. The CDR3 sequence: CASSLSGTGDTEAFF. The CDR3 coding sequence is TGTGCCAGCAGCTTATCCGGCACAGGGGACACTGAAGCTTTCTTT.

This chain links TRBV29-1 with TRBJ2-6, with D perhaps TRBD2 (6 bases). The V and J ends lost 4 bases and 2 bases respectively, with 9 bases between them. The CDR3 length is 14 residues. Germline V gives CDR1 SQVTM, CDR2 ANQGSEA. CDR3 DNA: TGCAGCGTTGCGGGAGTAGCTGGGGCCAACGTCCTGACTTTC. Protein product: CSVAGVAGANVLTF.

This clonotype was detected ten times or more. The chain carries TRBV3-1 and TRBJ1-5; D is unresolved. The CDR3 totals 12 residues. Germline CDR1 is LGHDT and CDR2 is YNNKEL (reference sequence). Trimming left V 3 bases short and J 8 bases short, with 8 bases between. CDR3 loop: CASSQPPEPQHF. Written as DNA, the CDR3 is TGTGCCAGCAGCCAGCCTCCCGAGCCCCAGCATTTT.

This clonotype was seen ten or more times. This sequence joins TRBV15 and TRBJ2-2; D is undetermined. CDR1 LNHNV and CDR2 YYDKDF come from the germline V gene (reference sequence). The V gene lost 6 bases and the J gene lost 1 base, with 3 bases spanning the gap. CDR3 length: 12 amino acids. CDR3 sequence: CATRGNTGELFF. Written as DNA, the CDR3 is TGTGCCACCAGGGGGAACACCGGGGAGCTGTTTTTT.

This clonotype showed up many times. The J gene is TRBJ2-3, the V gene TRBV20-1; D remains ambiguous. V lost 3 bases, J lost 2 bases, and 9 bases lay in between. This CDR3 region has 13 residues. Germline CDR1 reads DFQATT; CDR2 reads SNEGSKA (reference sequence). CDR3 coding DNA: TGCAGTGCTAGCAGTCTCAACACAGATACGCAGTATTTT. It translates to CSASSLNTDTQYF.

This clonotype was detected ten times or more. V and J are TRBV6-2 or TRBV6-3 and TRBJ2-5; 8 bases match TRBD1. The trim removed 6 bases at V and 7 bases at J, leaving 7 bases unmatched. The CDR3 runs 13 residues. In germline, CDR1 is MNHEY, CDR2 SVGEGT. Written as DNA, the CDR3 is TGTGCCAGCAGGTCGACAGGGGAAGGGACCCAGTACTTC. This gives the protein CASRSTGEGTQYF.

This clonotype was found many times. This sequence joins TRBV7-8 and TRBJ1-5; unclear D gene. Germline values: CDR1 SGHVS, CDR2 FQNEAQ. Trimming removed 5 bases from V and 7 bases from J, with 12 bases in between. The CDR3 is 13 amino acids. CDR3 DNA: TGTGCCAGCAGCCTACGGACTGGACAGCCCCAGCATTTT. Protein sequence: CASSLRTGQPQHF.

The gene calls are TRBV12-5 and TRBJ2-5; 8 bases fit TRBD1. CDR3 length: 14 amino acids. Losses at the gene ends were 3 bases for V and 3 bases for J; bases not matched to a gene: 3. The germline V gene has CDR1 LGHNT and CDR2 FRNRAP. CDR3 bases: TGTGCTAGTGGTTTAAACAGGGGGAAAGAGACCCAGTACTTC. Its protein is CASGLNRGKETQYF.

This clonotype was observed many times. The rearrangement links TRBV7-2 to TRBJ2-5; D ambiguous. V was shortened by 1 base and J by 1 base, with 7 bases between the two germline ends. The CDR3 runs 14 residues. CDR1 and CDR2 (germline): SGHTA, FQGNSA. CDR3 nucleotide sequence: TGTGCCAGCAGCTTAGTTGGACCCCAAGAGACCCAGTACTTC. This sequence encodes CASSLVGPQETQYF.

This clonotype showed up many times. The chain combines TRBV9 with TRBJ2-1; D is unclear. The germline gives CDR1 SGDLS, CDR2 YYNGEE. The CDR3 covers 16 residues. Trimming cost V 1 base and J 0 bases, with 11 bases left between them. CDR3 DNA sequence: TGTGCCAGCAGCGTAAGTCCGGAGCTCTCCTACAATGAGCAGTTCTTC. Translated, it gives CASSVSPELSYNEQFF.

This clonotype was picked up many times. The chain joins TRBV27 to TRBJ2-1; TRBD2 matches at 10 bases. Germline CDR1 MNHEY, CDR2 SMNVEV (reference sequence). This CDR3 contains 14 residues. J gave up 6 bases and V 5 bases, and 4 bases lay outside the gene matches. The chain's CDR3 is CASSRLAGVNEQFF. The CDR3 nucleotides read TGTGCCAGCAGTCGTCTAGCGGGAGTCAATGAGCAGTTCTTC.

This chain connects TRBV29-1 to TRBJ2-7; D is perhaps TRBD2 (5 bases). The germline gives CDR1 SQVTM, CDR2 ANQGSEA. V lost 2 bases, J lost 2 bases, and 10 bases lay in between. This CDR3 is 13 amino acids long. The CDR3 coding sequence is TGCAGCGTTGAAATATCGGGGACCTACGAGCAGTACTTC. Translation: CSVEISGTYEQYF.

At least ten counts were recorded for this clonotype. The DNA of the CDR3 is TGCAGTGCTAGTCGATCGAGGGACACAGATACGCAGTATTTT. Translating gives CSASRSRDTDTQYF. The chain joins TRBV20-1 to TRBJ2-3; D might be TRBD2 (5 bases). This CDR3 comprises 14 residues. CDR1 and CDR2 (germline): DFQATT, SNEGSKA (reference sequence). V was shortened by 3 bases and J by 2 bases, with 12 bases between the two germline ends.

At least ten counts were recorded for this clonotype. The V call is TRBV4-2, the J call TRBJ2-2; TRBD2 matches at 9 bases. J was trimmed by 3 bases and V by 4 bases; bases with no gene match: 6. Per germline, CDR1 LGHNA and CDR2 YNFKEQ. CDR3 size: 16 residues. The CDR3 loop reads CASSRDSGGYTGELFF. The DNA of the CDR3 is TGTGCCAGCAGCCGTGATAGCGGGGGCTACACCGGGGAGCTGTTTTTT.

This clonotype showed up many times. The CDR3 is CASSTKDTQYF. CDR3 nucleotides: TGCGCCAGCAGTACTAAAGATACGCAGTATTTT. V gene TRBV10-2 combines with J gene TRBJ2-3; no reliable D call. Germline loops: CDR1 WSHSY, CDR2 SAAADI. The CDR3 is made up of 11 amino acids. The V gene lost 5 bases and the J gene lost 5 bases, with 5 bases spanning the gap.

This clonotype was counted many times. The chain recombines TRBV4-3 with TRBJ1-2; the D gene is possibly TRBD1 (6 bases). The CDR3 sequence is 15 residues long. Trimming removed 0 bases from V and 5 bases from J, with 13 bases in between. Per the germline V gene, CDR1 is LGHNA and CDR2 is YSLEER. Written as DNA, the CDR3 is TGCGCCAGCAGCCAAGATGGCAGGGGAGGTTATGGCTACACCTTC. The encoded protein is CASSQDGRGGYGYTF.